This T cell receptor beta chain was identified during a study of fetal regulatory T cell absence and autoimmunity. Whole-study findings and limits: Pancreas TCRs were oligoclonally enriched versus cord blood, some clones over 100-fold. Pancreas and cord blood did not differ much in TRB family usage. In IPEX, the enrichment was taken to support antigen-driven autoimmunity before birth.

As regards this clone: Its target is not known.

Profiling relied on immunoSEQ multiplex PCR, and the TCRdb table lists in-frame clones only, not all of them. The data contain 95,000 or so clones, around 72% of them singletons. CDR1 and CDR2 from the germline V gene are SGHRS and YFSETQ. The CDR3 loop spans 16 amino acids. V lost 2 bases to trimming and J lost 6 bases, with 20 bases between them. The gene calls are TRBV5-1 and TRBJ1-2; D uncertain. This clonotype was sampled from a male donor with IPEX syndrome. The sample consisted of pancreas tissue. The CDR3 reads CASSLMETVRRDGYTF. CDR3 nucleotides: TGCGCCAGCAGCTTAATGGAGACGGTCAGAAGGGATGGCTACACCTTC.